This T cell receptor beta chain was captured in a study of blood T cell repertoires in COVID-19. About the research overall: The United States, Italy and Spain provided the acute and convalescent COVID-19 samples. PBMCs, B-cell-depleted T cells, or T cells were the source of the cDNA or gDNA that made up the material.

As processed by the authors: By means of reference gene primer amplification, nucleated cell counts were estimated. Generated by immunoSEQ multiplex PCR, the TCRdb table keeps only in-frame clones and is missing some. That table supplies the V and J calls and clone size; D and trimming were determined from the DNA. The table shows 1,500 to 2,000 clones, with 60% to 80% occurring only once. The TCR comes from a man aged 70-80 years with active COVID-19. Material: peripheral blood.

CDR3 protein: CASLRTGGTDTQYF. CDR3 coding DNA: TGTGCCAGCCTCCGGACAGGGGGAACAGATACGCAGTATTTT. This rearrangement joins TRBV18 to TRBJ2-3, with 10 positions matching TRBD1. Germline CDR1 KGHSH, CDR2 LQKENI. The CDR3 consists of 14 residues. V lost 8 bases, J lost 3 bases, and 5 bases stayed unmatched.